These T cell receptor beta chains were read from a single sample in a study of identical twins. TCRdb analysed the 5' RACE reads with MiXCR anew, one entry per CDR3 protein. This sample has under 250,000 distinct CDR3 sequences, with less than 9.5% found just once. The specimen sequenced was memory (CD45RO+) T cells sorted from blood. Every receptor here comes from a woman aged 18-29 years in good health. CDR3s include the opening cysteine and the closing phenylalanine or tryptophan. The D gene is left open where the match is weak. Size is stated for part of the rows, as once, few or many counts, or as a class when the clone is expanded.

d_call: -
clone_size: few
j_call: TRBJ2-5
v_call: TRBV5-1
cdr3_aa: CASTAGTFKETQYF
cdr3_nt: TGCGCCAGCACCGCTGGGACTTTTAAAGAGACCCAGTACTTC

d_call: -
clone_size: few
j_call: TRBJ2-6
v_call: TRBV6-2/TRBV6-3
cdr3_aa: CASSYLASGANVLTF
cdr3_nt: TGTGCCAGCAGTTACTTAGCTTCCGGGGCCAACGTCCTGACTTTC

d_call: TRBD2
clone_size: -
j_call: TRBJ2-5
v_call: TRBV6-1
cdr3_aa: CASSPGGRRDQETQYF
cdr3_nt: TGTGCCAGCAGCCCCGGGGGGAGACGGGACCAAGAGACCCAGTACTTC

d_call: TRBD2
clone_size: many
j_call: TRBJ2-1
v_call: TRBV15
cdr3_aa: CATSGAGEQFF
cdr3_nt: TGTGCCACCAGCGGAGCGGGAGAGCAGTTCTTC

d_call: -
clone_size: few
j_call: TRBJ2-1
v_call: TRBV10-2
cdr3_aa: CASTNRENEQFF
cdr3_nt: TGCGCCAGCACCAACAGGGAGAATGAGCAGTTCTTC

d_call: -
clone_size: many
j_call: TRBJ2-3
v_call: TRBV29-1
cdr3_aa: CSVQTLDTDTQYF
cdr3_nt: TGCAGCGTTCAGACACTAGACACAGATACGCAGTATTTT

d_call: -
clone_size: many
j_call: TRBJ1-2
v_call: TRBV6-6
cdr3_aa: CASSLGQNYGYTF
cdr3_nt: TGTGCCAGCAGCCTGGGACAAAACTATGGCTACACCTTC

d_call: TRBD1
clone_size: -
j_call: TRBJ2-7
v_call: TRBV15
cdr3_aa: CATSPGTGGPKNEQYF
cdr3_nt: TGTGCCACCAGCCCGGGGACAGGGGGTCCAAAAAACGAGCAGTACTTC

d_call: -
clone_size: -
j_call: TRBJ1-2
v_call: TRBV7-8
cdr3_aa: CASSQLGQYDGYTF
cdr3_nt: TGTGCCAGCAGCCAACTCGGACAGTATGATGGCTACACCTTC

d_call: TRBD2
clone_size: many
j_call: TRBJ2-3
v_call: TRBV25-1
cdr3_aa: CASSGLAGAFGTDTQYF
cdr3_nt: TGTGCCAGCAGTGGGCTAGCGGGAGCTTTTGGCACAGATACGCAGTATTTT

d_call: -
clone_size: -
j_call: TRBJ2-7
v_call: TRBV15
cdr3_aa: CATSRRRESYEQYF
cdr3_nt: TGTGCCACCAGCAGAAGACGGGAGTCCTACGAGCAGTACTTC

d_call: TRBD1
clone_size: -
j_call: TRBJ1-2
v_call: TRBV6-1
cdr3_aa: CASSARQGHGYTF
cdr3_nt: TGTGCCAGCAGTGCACGACAGGGGCATGGCTACACCTTC

d_call: TRBD1
clone_size: few
j_call: TRBJ1-2
v_call: TRBV12-3/TRBV12-4
cdr3_aa: CASSRTGPVDYGYTF
cdr3_nt: TGTGCCAGCTCCCGGACAGGGCCAGTCGACTATGGCTACACCTTC

d_call: TRBD1
clone_size: many
j_call: TRBJ1-1
v_call: TRBV6-5
cdr3_aa: CASSYGTGGAEAFF
cdr3_nt: TGTGCCAGCAGTTACGGAACAGGGGGTGCTGAAGCTTTCTTT

d_call: -
clone_size: few
j_call: TRBJ2-2
v_call: TRBV5-1
cdr3_aa: CASSGLTEAGELFF
cdr3_nt: TGCGCCAGCAGCGGACTGACAGAAGCCGGGGAGCTGTTTTTT

d_call: -
clone_size: few
j_call: TRBJ2-7
v_call: TRBV6-1
cdr3_aa: CASSAQASSYEQYF
cdr3_nt: TGTGCCAGCAGTGCGCAGGCTAGCTCCTACGAGCAGTACTTC

d_call: -
clone_size: -
j_call: TRBJ2-5
v_call: TRBV5-4
cdr3_aa: CASSSVGREETQYF
cdr3_nt: TGTGCCAGCAGCTCGGTGGGAAGAGAAGAGACCCAGTACTTC

d_call: -
clone_size: -
j_call: TRBJ1-4
v_call: TRBV3-1
cdr3_aa: CASSQQFAWTANEKLFF
cdr3_nt: TGTGCCTCCAGCCAGCAGTTCGCGTGGACAGCTAATGAAAAACTGTTTTTT

d_call: -
clone_size: -
j_call: TRBJ2-5
v_call: TRBV12-3/TRBV12-4
cdr3_aa: CASSPSTTQETQYF
cdr3_nt: TGTGCCAGCAGCCCTTCTACAACTCAAGAGACCCAGTACTTC

d_call: -
clone_size: few
j_call: TRBJ1-1
v_call: TRBV10-3
cdr3_aa: CAIQGMNTEAFF
cdr3_nt: TGTGCCATCCAGGGGATGAACACTGAAGCTTTCTTT

d_call: -
clone_size: many
j_call: TRBJ2-3
v_call: TRBV5-1
cdr3_aa: CASSFTGDYTDTQYF
cdr3_nt: TGCGCCAGCAGCTTCACAGGGGACTACACAGATACGCAGTATTTT

d_call: -
clone_size: -
j_call: TRBJ2-5
v_call: TRBV5-1
cdr3_aa: CASSAGRQETQYF
cdr3_nt: TGCGCCAGCAGCGCGGGACGGCAAGAGACCCAGTACTTC